This passage covers 31 T cell receptor beta chains from one sample sequenced in a study of T cells after posttransplantation cyclophosphamide. Produced via immunoSEQ multiplex PCR; TCRdb's table is partial and in-frame only. The sample records about 8,500 clones, over 75% being singletons. Busulfan-fludarabine conditioning, marrow transplant, and cyclophosphamide on days +3 and +4 were administered. Sequencing was performed on PBMCs, taken after allogeneic stem cell transplant with posttransplant cyclophosphamide. These receptors were obtained from a female patient aged 40-50 years who received an allogeneic stem cell transplant from an unrelated donor, was CMV-positive, and had no GVHD. Part of the T cell pool may stem from the graft donor.

The CDR3 protein is CASSVVQANTGELFF. CDR3 nucleotides: TGTGCCAGCAGCGTAGTACAGGCGAACACCGGGGAGCTGTTTTTT. The chain is built from TRBV9 and TRBJ2-2; D is possibly TRBD1 (5 bases). The V and J ends lost 0 bases and 0 bases respectively, with 6 bases between them. Looked up from germline, CDR1 is SGDLS and CDR2 is YYNGEE. The CDR3 is 15 residues long.

J is TRBJ2-2 and V is TRBV10-1; the D gene is possibly TRBD2 (6 bases). The V and J ends lost 4 bases and 4 bases respectively, with 10 bases between them. Germline-derived CDR1 and CDR2 are WNHNN and SYGVQD (reference sequence). This CDR3 has 14 amino acids. CDR3 nucleotides: TGCGCCAGCAGTGTGGAGGGGCCCACCGGGGAGCTGTTTTTT. Amino acid sequence: CASSVEGPTGELFF.

The chain recombines TRBV10-1 with TRBJ2-2; 9 bases match TRBD1. V lost 0 bases and J lost 6; bases outside the gene matches: 5. The CDR3 consists of 16 residues. The V gene's germline CDR1 is WNHNN and CDR2 SYGVQD (reference sequence). CDR3 residues: CASSESGTGFPGELFF. DNA for the CDR3: TGCGCCAGCAGTGAGTCAGGGACAGGGTTCCCCGGGGAGCTGTTTTTT.

The gene calls are TRBV4-2 and TRBJ1-1; TRBD1 might be the D (6 bases). Germline V gene lookup returns CDR1 LGHNA and CDR2 YNFKEQ. The CDR3 runs to 14 residues. The ends were cut back, 3 bases at V and 5 bases at J, with 13 bases in the middle. The CDR3 loop is CASSHARGGTEAFF. Here the CDR3 DNA reads TGTGCCAGCAGCCACGCGAGGGGGGGGACTGAAGCTTTCTTT.

The rearrangement uses TRBV5-6 and TRBJ2-3; tentative D call: TRBD2 (6 bases). V lost 0 bases, J lost 2 bases, and 13 bases lay in between. CDR1 SGHDT and CDR2 YYEEEE come from the germline V gene. The CDR3 runs to 16 residues. The CDR3 bases are TGTGCCAGCAGCTTGGCATACGGGGGAGTCACAGATACGCAGTATTTT. This encodes CASSLAYGGVTDTQYF.

This chain joins TRBV25-1 and TRBJ2-7; maybe TRBD2 (6 bases). This CDR3 spans 14 amino acids. V was trimmed by 3 bases and J by 0 bases, leaving 9 bases between them. From germline, CDR1 is MGHDK and CDR2 SYGVNS. The CDR3 coding sequence is TGTGCCAGCAGTGATGTGCGGGGCTCCTACGAGCAGTACTTC. Its protein is CASSDVRGSYEQYF.

This clone turned up a few times. The gene calls are TRBV28 and TRBJ2-1; 10 nucleotides match TRBD1. This CDR3 contains 20 residues. V dropped 8 bases and J dropped 0; count of bases not matched to a gene: 19. Germline assignment: CDR1 MDHEN and CDR2 SYDVKM. CDR3 sequence: CASGALPGQGMGSSYNEQFF. As DNA, the CDR3 is TGTGCCAGCGGAGCCCTACCGGGACAGGGGATGGGGAGCTCCTACAATGAGCAGTTCTTC. Using reference TRBV28 and TRBJ2-1 for the parts outside the CDR3, the full variable domain is DVKVTQSSRYLVKRTGEKVFLECVQDMDHENMFWYRQDPGLGLRLIYFSYDVKMKEKGDIPEGYSVSREKKERFSLILESASTNQTSMYLCASGALPGQGMGSSYNEQFFGPGTRLTVL.

To note about this clone: The conserved final phenylalanine or tryptophan is absent from the CDR3, which likely points to a read error. The chain has TRBV30 and TRBJ1-2; D is unclear. V was pared by 0 bases and J by 5 bases, with 19 bases between. The CDR3 is 16 amino acids. CDR1 and CDR2 from the germline V gene are GTSNPN and SVGIG (reference sequence). CDR3: CAWSVGDDKAPYGYTS. CDR3 nucleotide sequence: TGTGCCTGGAGTGTCGGAGACGATAAAGCCCCTTATGGCTACACCTCC.

The chain is built from TRBV10-2 and TRBJ1-2, with TRBD1 matching over 7 bases. This CDR3 is built from 14 residues. Germline V gene sequence: CDR1 WSHSY, CDR2 SAAADI. V gave up 0 bases and J gave up 7 bases; unmatched junction bases: 5. CDR3: CASSESGAGGGYTF. In nucleotides, the CDR3 is TGCGCCAGCAGTGAGTCGGGGGCAGGGGGTGGCTACACCTTC.

Note on this clone: This specimen includes other DNA sequences encoding the same CDR3. The chain combines TRBV2 with TRBJ1-6; D is unclear. The CDR3 runs to 15 residues. Germline CDR1 is SNHLY and CDR2 is FYNNEI. The V gene lost 8 bases and the J gene lost 2 bases, with 13 bases spanning the gap. The CDR3 protein is CASAAGRPYNSPLHF. CDR3 in DNA: TGTGCCAGCGCCGCGGGGAGGCCCTATAATTCACCCCTCCACTTT. The full variable domain, with the rest looked up from reference TRBV2 and TRBJ1-6, is EPEVTQTPSHQVTQMGQEVILRCVPISNHLYFYWYRQILGQKVEFLVSFYNNEISEKSEIFDDQFSVERPDGSNFTLKIRSTKLEDSAMYFCASAAGRPYNSPLHFGNGTRLTVT.

V gene TRBV7-2 combines with J gene TRBJ2-5, with unresolved D. There are 12 residues in the CDR3. CDR1 and CDR2 from the germline V gene are SGHTA and FQGNSA. V was shortened by 4 bases and J by 4 bases, with 7 bases between the two germline ends. CDR3: CASSSVVETQYF. The CDR3 DNA is TGTGCCAGCAGCTCGGTCGTAGAGACCCAGTACTTC. Full variable domain (rest looked up from reference TRBV7-2 and TRBJ2-5): GAGVSQSPSNKVTEKGKDVELRCDPISGHTALYWYRQSLGQGLEFLIYFQGNSAPDKSGLPSDRFSAERTGGSVSTLTIQRTQQEDSAVYLCASSSVVETQYFGPGTRLLVL.

The sample holds one count of this clone. The rearrangement joins TRBV12-1 to TRBJ1-2. TRBV12-1 corresponds to a pseudogene. The CDR3 totals 11 residues. CDR3 DNA sequence: TGTGTCAGCTTGAGGAGATATGGCTACACCTTC. Protein: CVSLRRYGYTF.

This clone appeared a few times. This rearrangement joins TRBV5-6 to TRBJ1-1, with 10 bases fitting TRBD1. J gave up 4 bases and V 2 bases, and 8 bases lay outside the gene matches. This CDR3 contains 16 residues. Germline V CDR1 and CDR2: SGHDT, YYEEEE. CDR3 nucleotide sequence: TGTGCCAGCAGCTTCTCCGGGACAGGGGATACCACTGAAGCTTTCTTT. Protein sequence: CASSFSGTGDTTEAFF.

CDR3 nucleotide sequence: TGCGCCAGCAGGCTCGATAGGACTACTCGCAATGAGCAGTTCTTC. It translates to CASRLDRTTRNEQFF. The V and J genes are TRBV4-3 and TRBJ2-1; D may be TRBD2 (6 bases). Looked up from germline, CDR1 is LGHNA and CDR2 is YSLEER. V dropped 6 bases and J dropped 6 bases, with 18 bases sitting between them. The CDR3 loop spans 15 amino acids.

V is TRBV6-6 and J is TRBJ1-2; a possible D gene is TRBD1 (6 bases). Germline lookup yields CDR1 MNHNY and CDR2 SVGAGI (reference sequence). V lost 0 bases and J lost 1, with 9 bases in between. This CDR3 is built from 15 residues. This CDR3 is CASSYSQGSNYGYTF. CDR3 coding DNA: TGTGCCAGCAGTTACTCTCAGGGGAGTAACTATGGCTACACCTTC.

The chain recombines TRBV5-5 with TRBJ2-5; 7 bases agree with TRBD1. The CDR3 runs 14 residues. Germline lookup yields CDR1 SGHKS and CDR2 YYEKEE (reference sequence). Trimming took 4 bases from V and 2 from J; bases not matched to a gene: 5. The CDR3 nucleotides read TGTGCCAGCAGCGGTATGGGACAGCAAGAGACCCAGTACTTC. Its protein product is CASSGMGQQETQYF.

The rearrangement uses TRBV4-3 and TRBJ2-2, with TRBD1 as a possible D gene (6 bases). The CDR3 runs 16 residues. Trimming removed 3 bases at V and 0 bases at J, with 11 bases between. Germline lookup yields CDR1 LGHNA and CDR2 YSLEER. CDR3 region: CASSHNRAANTGELFF. The CDR3 DNA sequence: TGCGCCAGCAGCCATAACAGGGCCGCGAACACCGGGGAGCTGTTTTTT.

V and J are TRBV7-2 and TRBJ2-5, with 7 positions matching TRBD1. CDR3 length: 13 amino acids. Losses at the gene ends were 5 bases for V and 5 bases for J; bases not matched to a gene: 5. In germline, CDR1 is SGHTA, CDR2 FQGNSA. CDR3 coding DNA: TGTGCCAGCAGCCCAGGCAGGGGGGAGACCCAGTACTTC. It encodes CASSPGRGETQYF.

By share of the sample, this clone is hyperexpanded. The chain is built from TRBV5-5 and TRBJ2-7; 10 bases line up with TRBD1. Germline V gives CDR1 SGHKS, CDR2 YYEKEE (reference sequence). There are 14 residues in the CDR3. Trimming took 0 bases from V and 6 from J; bases not matched to a gene: 3. CDR3: CASSLEGQGREQYF. In nucleotides, the CDR3 is TGTGCCAGCAGCTTGGAGGGACAGGGGCGCGAGCAGTACTTC.

This chain uses TRBV15 with TRBJ2-2; a weak D match, TRBD2 (7 bases). The length of the CDR3 is 14 residues. V dropped 6 bases and J dropped 7 bases, with 15 bases sitting between them. Germline V gene lookup returns CDR1 LNHNV and CDR2 YYDKDF (reference sequence). CDR3 residues: CATRRGLGDGELFF. The DNA of the CDR3 is TGTGCCACCAGGCGGGGGCTAGGGGACGGGGAGCTGTTTTTT. Based on the CDR3 plus reference TRBV15 and TRBJ2-2, the full variable domain is DAMVIQNPRYQVTQFGKPVTLSCSQTLNHNVMYWYQQKSSQAPKLLFHYYDKDFNNEADTPDNFQSRRPNTSFCFLDIRSPGLGDTAMYLCATRRGLGDGELFFGEGSRLTVL.

With respect to this clone: A read error may produce the germline difference seen at one junction end. J is TRBJ2-2 and V is TRBV9, with 9 bases matching TRBD2. This CDR3 spans 16 amino acids. Germline CDR1 reads SGDLS; CDR2 reads YYNGEE. The CDR3 loop is CASSVEVSGSTGEPFF. The CDR3 coding sequence is TGTGCCAGCAGCGTAGAGGTTAGCGGGAGCACCGGGGAGCCGTTTTTT.

The chain uses TRBV5-4 and TRBJ1-2; D remains unclear. Germline assignment: CDR1 SGHNT and CDR2 YYREEE (reference sequence). The CDR3 loop spans 13 amino acids. The ends were cut back, 6 bases at V and 6 bases at J, with 15 bases in the middle. The DNA of the CDR3 is TGTGCCAGCAACAGACGGTTTCAGGATGGCTACACCTTC. Protein: CASNRRFQDGYTF.

The rearrangement joins TRBV4-3 to TRBJ2-1; maybe TRBD1 (5 bases). Trimming removed 4 bases from V and 2 bases from J, with 15 bases in between. CDR1 and CDR2 (germline): LGHNA, YSLEER. The length of the CDR3 is 16 residues. As DNA, the CDR3 is TGCGCCAGCAGCCCACGGACAATCGTGACCTACAATGAGCAGTTCTTC. Protein product: CASSPRTIVTYNEQFF.

The chain has TRBV6-6 and TRBJ1-5; 7 bases map to TRBD1. Germline trimming cut 2 bases from V and 4 bases from J; bases unmatched to any gene: 2. Germline assignment: CDR1 MNHNY and CDR2 SVGAGI (reference sequence). The length of the CDR3 is 14 residues. The CDR3 reads CASSYPQGNQPQHF. The CDR3 DNA reads TGTGCCAGCAGTTACCCACAGGGGAATCAGCCCCAGCATTTT.

The rearrangement joins TRBV2 to TRBJ2-7, with D perhaps TRBD2 (6 bases). The CDR3 totals 13 residues. CDR1 and CDR2 (germline): SNHLY, FYNNEI. V dropped 4 bases and J dropped 6 bases, with 13 bases sitting between them. CDR3 DNA sequence: TGTGCCAGCAGTGGGGACCCCGGGGGCGAGCAGTACTTC. It is translated as CASSGDPGGEQYF.

The V and J genes are TRBV25-1 and TRBJ1-2; D may be TRBD1 (5 bases). Germline V lookup: CDR1 MGHDK, CDR2 SYGVNS. Trimming pared 5 bases from V and 3 bases from J, leaving 19 bases between. The CDR3 contains 16 residues. The CDR3 coding sequence is TGTGCCAGCAGTCCCACTTCCCCCGGGGGGGACTATGGCTACACCTTC. Translating gives CASSPTSPGGDYGYTF.

CDR3 region: CASSRGQGNEKLFF. As DNA, the CDR3 is TGTGCCAGCAGCCGCGGACAGGGTAATGAAAAACTGTTTTTT. The V gene is TRBV7-6, the J gene TRBJ1-4; 8 bases map to TRBD1. V gave up 5 bases and J gave up 4 bases; unmatched junction bases: 3. The CDR3 spans 14 residues. The germline gives CDR1 SGHVS, CDR2 FNYEAQ.

This clone came up a few times. The genes are TRBV7-9 and TRBJ2-1; TRBD2 aligns across 8 bases. Unmatched junction bases numbered 6, after V lost 6 bases and J lost 5 bases. There are 14 residues in the CDR3. In germline, CDR1 is SEHNR, CDR2 FQNEAQ (reference sequence). The CDR3 sequence: CASSSTSDNNEQFF. As DNA, the CDR3 is TGTGCCAGCAGTTCGACTAGCGACAACAATGAGCAGTTCTTC.

The chain has TRBV10-3 and TRBJ2-6; perhaps TRBD1 as D (5 bases). The germline V gene encodes CDR1 ENHRY and CDR2 SYGVKD. This CDR3 comprises 14 residues. Trimming took off 6 bases at V and 0 bases at J, with 6 bases between the two ends. The DNA of the CDR3 is TGTGCCATCAGCAGGGACTCTGGGGCCAACGTCCTGACTTTC. Amino acids: CAISRDSGANVLTF.

The rearrangement uses TRBV6-1 and TRBJ2-7; D is possibly TRBD2 (7 bases). Per germline, CDR1 MNHNS and CDR2 SASEGT. The V end was cut by 1 base, the J end by 3 bases, with 13 bases between. The CDR3 loop spans 15 amino acids. The CDR3 DNA reads TGTGCCAGCAGTGAAGTGGCAGGGGAGGGCTACGAGCAGTACTTC. Translated, it gives CASSEVAGEGYEQYF.

This rearrangement joins TRBV28 to TRBJ1-6; unclear D gene. Trimming cost V 2 bases and J 8 bases, with 13 bases left between them. The length of the CDR3 is 15 residues. Germline CDR1 reads MDHEN; CDR2 reads SYDVKM. This CDR3 reads CASSLQEARDSPLHF. In nucleotides, the CDR3 is TGTGCCAGCAGTTTACAGGAGGCTCGTGATTCACCCCTCCACTTT.